These T cell receptor beta chains were read from a single sample in a study of cytomegalovirus exposure and HLA in healthy donors. Profiled with immunoSEQ multiplex PCR; TCRdb holds only in-frame clones, not every one. The table includes around 140,000 clones, roughly 77% detected once. Sequenced sample: PBMCs. These receptors came from a male donor in good health and CMV-seronegative. The CDR3 runs from the conserved cysteine through the conserved F or W.

j_gene,v_gene,CDR3aa
TRBJ2-5,TRBV9,CASSSQRGTETQYF
TRBJ1-2,TRBV15,CATSTGGEWYGYTF
TRBJ2-3,TRBV27,CASSLSRPTTDTQYF
TRBJ2-2,TRBV5-4,CASRFTAGDTGELFF
TRBJ2-7,TRBV2,CASMERGQISYEQYF
TRBJ2-4,TRBV19,CASTDRHQNIQYF
TRBJ2-3,TRBV12-2,CASRSLAACTDTQYF
TRBJ2-1,TRBV7-3,CASSTTGTRGNNEQFF
TRBJ2-7,TRBV5-6,CASQGGLDEQYF
TRBJ2-1,TRBV2,CASSEAMSSYNEQFF
TRBJ2-7,TRBV29-1,CSARGVASYEQYF
TRBJ1-3,TRBV2,CASRERTGPGNTIYF
TRBJ2-4,TRBV19,CASSITAGTLAKNIQYF
TRBJ2-5,TRBV14,CASSQFLGTSGQETQYF
TRBJ1-2,TRBV10-2,CASSWTGVNYGYTF
TRBJ2-7,TRBV15,CATSSGRASYEQYF